This entry describes one TCR beta chain. TCRdb's copy holds only in-frame clones and misses some; the assay was immunoSEQ multiplex PCR. The sample lists 18,000 or so clones; approximately 70% were seen once. This sample was included in a study of neoadjuvant anti-PD-1 for oral cavity cancer. Study-level information: Most patients had three to four biweekly doses of 3 mg/kg nivolumab before resection.

These newly diagnosed stage II-IVA oral cavity squamous cell carcinoma patients had no prior systemic or radiation treatment. Blood cells were analyzed directly, without culture or expansion. The receptor's source is a person aged 40 to 85 with oral cavity squamous cell carcinoma. Source: PBMCs, taken before nivolumab (anti-PD-1) treatment.

CDR3 sequence (DNA): TGTGCCAGCAGCGTAGGTTCTAGTCCCACCGGGGAGCTGTTTTTT. Residues: CASSVGSSPTGELFF. The chain joins TRBV9 to TRBJ2-2; D uncertain. Germline V gene lookup returns CDR1 SGDLS and CDR2 YYNGEE. This CDR3 has 15 amino acids. V lost 0 bases, J lost 4 bases, and 10 bases lay in between.